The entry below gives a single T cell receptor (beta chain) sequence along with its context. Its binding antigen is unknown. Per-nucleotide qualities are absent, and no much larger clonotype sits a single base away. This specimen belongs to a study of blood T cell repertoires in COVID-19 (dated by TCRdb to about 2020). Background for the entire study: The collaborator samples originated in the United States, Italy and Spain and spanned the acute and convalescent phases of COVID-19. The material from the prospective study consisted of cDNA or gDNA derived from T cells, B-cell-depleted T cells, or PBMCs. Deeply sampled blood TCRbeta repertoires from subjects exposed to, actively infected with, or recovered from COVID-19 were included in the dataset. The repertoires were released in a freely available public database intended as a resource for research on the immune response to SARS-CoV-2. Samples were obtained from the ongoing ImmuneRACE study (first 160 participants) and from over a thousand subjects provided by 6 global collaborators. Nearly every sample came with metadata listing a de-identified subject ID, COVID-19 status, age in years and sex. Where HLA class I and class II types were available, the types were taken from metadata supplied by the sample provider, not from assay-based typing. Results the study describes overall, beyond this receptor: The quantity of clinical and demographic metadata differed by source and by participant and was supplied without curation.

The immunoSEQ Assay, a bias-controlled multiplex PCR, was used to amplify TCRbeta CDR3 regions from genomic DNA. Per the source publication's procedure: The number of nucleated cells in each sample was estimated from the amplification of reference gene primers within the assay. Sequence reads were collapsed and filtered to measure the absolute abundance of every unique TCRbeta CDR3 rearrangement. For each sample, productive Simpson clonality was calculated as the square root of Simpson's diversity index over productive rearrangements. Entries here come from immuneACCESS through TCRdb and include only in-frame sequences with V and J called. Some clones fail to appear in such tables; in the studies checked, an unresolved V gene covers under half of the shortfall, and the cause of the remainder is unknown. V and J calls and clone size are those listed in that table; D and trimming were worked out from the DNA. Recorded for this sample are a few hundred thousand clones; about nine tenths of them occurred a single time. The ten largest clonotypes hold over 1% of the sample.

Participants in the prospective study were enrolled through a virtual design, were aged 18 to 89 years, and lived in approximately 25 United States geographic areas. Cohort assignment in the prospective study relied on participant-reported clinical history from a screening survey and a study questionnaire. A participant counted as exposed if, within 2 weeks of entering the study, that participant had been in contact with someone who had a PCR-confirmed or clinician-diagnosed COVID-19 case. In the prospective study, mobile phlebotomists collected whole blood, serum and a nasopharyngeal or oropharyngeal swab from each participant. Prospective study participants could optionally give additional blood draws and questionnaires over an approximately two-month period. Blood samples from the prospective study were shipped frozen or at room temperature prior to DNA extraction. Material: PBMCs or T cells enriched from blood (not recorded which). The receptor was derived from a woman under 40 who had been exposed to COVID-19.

In nucleotides, the sequence is TGTGCCAGCAGTTTCCTTCGACAAGGGGGCTGGACTGAAGCTTTCTTT. Its translation reads: CASSFLRQGGWTEAFF. This chain joins TRBV27 to TRBJ1-1; TRBD1 lines up with 7 middle nucleotides. The CDR3, cysteine through phenylalanine, is 16 amino acids long. Only the CDR3 region is kept as DNA, spanning 48 bases read in frame from base 1. V ends up 3 bases short and J 5 bases short, with an unmatched junction base count of 12. The germline V gene (reference sequence) sets CDR1 to MNHEY and CDR2 to SMNVEV.